Included here is one T cell receptor (beta chain) sequence, with context. Its specificity is unknown. This entry belongs to a study of somatic mutations in cytotoxic T cells in rheumatoid arthritis. Study-level findings and limits: Multiple comparisons were not accounted for in the slight TRBV07 underrepresentation seen in rheumatoid arthritis patients. More than 20% of CD8+ cells belonged to the largest clone in about an eighth of the 65 patients.

There are 13 residues in the CDR3. Trimming pared 2 bases from V and 5 bases from J, leaving 10 bases between. Germline CDR1 is MNHNY and CDR2 is SVGAGI (reference sequence). Generated by immunoSEQ multiplex PCR, the TCRdb table keeps only in-frame clones and is missing some. The sample has about 14,000 clones, around 80% seen once. This TCR was sampled from an adult with rheumatoid arthritis. The J gene is TRBJ2-7, the V gene TRBV6-6; unclear D gene. Input material: CD8+ T cells sorted from blood. The CDR3 sequence is CASSYGSWNEQYF. Written as DNA, the CDR3 is TGTGCCAGCAGTTACGGAAGCTGGAACGAGCAGTACTTC.